Each of the 10 T cell receptor beta chains below was sequenced from the same sample in a study of Graves' ophthalmopathy and Graves' hyperthyroidism. RNA transcripts were the source from which TCR beta CDR3 regions were amplified. Scientists carried out first-round RT-PCR using HTBI primers and then a second-round multiplex PCR. TCRdb recomputed calls from the multiplex PCR reads with MiXCR, one row per CDR3 protein. The table includes 500,000 to 800,000 distinct CDR3 sequences, more than 40% detected once. Sequenced: peripheral blood. The receptors were sampled from an adult man with Graves' ophthalmopathy.

The chain employs TRBV19 and TRBJ1-2; D not resolved. Germline CDR1 is LNHDA and CDR2 is SQIVND (reference sequence). The CDR3 consists of 12 residues. V gave up 11 bases and J gave up 5 bases, with 15 bases separating them. CDR3 sequence: CAWSFGFYGYTF. CDR3 in DNA: TGTGCCTGGAGTTTCGGTTTTTATGGCTACACCTTC. The full variable domain, in which reference TRBV19 and TRBJ1-2 provide the parts outside the CDR3, is DGGITQSPKYLFRKEGQNVTLSCEQNLNHDAMYWYRQDPGQGLRLIYYSQIVNDFQKGDIAEGYSVSREKKESFPLTVTSAQKNPTAFYLCAWSFGFYGYTFGSGTRLTVV.

The V call is TRBV30, the J call TRBJ2-5; D not resolved. The CDR3 spans 13 residues. V lost 0 bases and J lost 2, with 7 bases in between. Germline V gene lookup returns CDR1 GTSNPN and CDR2 SVGIG (reference sequence). The CDR3 is CAWSVSQQETQYF. The CDR3, as DNA: TGTGCCTGGAGTGTATCACAGCAAGAGACCCAGTACTTC.

This clonotype was picked up many times. V is TRBV15 and J is TRBJ2-7; 7 nucleotides agree with TRBD1. V lost 3 bases to trimming and J lost 2 bases; unmatched junction nucleotides: 7. CDR1 and CDR2 (germline): LNHNV, YYDKDF (reference sequence). The length of the CDR3 is 15 residues. The CDR3 here is CATSRDRGQTYEQYF. The CDR3 region has the DNA TGTGCCACCAGCAGGGACCGGGGACAGACCTACGAGCAGTACTTC.

The chain couples TRBV25-1 to TRBJ1-5, with TRBD1 matching over 7 bases. This CDR3 comprises 15 residues. Germline CDR1 is MGHDK and CDR2 is SYGVNS. The V gene end was trimmed by 5 bases and the J gene end by 11 bases; junction bases not matched to a gene: 15. The CDR3 protein is CASSIDRALGKTQHF. The CDR3 nucleotides are TGTGCCAGCAGTATTGACAGGGCCCTAGGGAAGACCCAGCATTTT.

This chain joins TRBV6-6 and TRBJ2-7; a weak D match, TRBD2 (6 bases). The germline gives CDR1 MNHNY, CDR2 SVGAGI (reference sequence). V was cut by 0 bases and J by 12 bases, with 9 bases left in between. CDR3 length: 11 residues. The CDR3 DNA reads as TGTGCCAGCAGTTACTCGGAGGGTCTGTACTTC. It specifies CASSYSEGLYF.

V and J are TRBV10-3 and TRBJ2-5; 11 bases map to TRBD2. CDR3 length equals 16 residues. The V gene end was trimmed by 2 bases and the J gene end by 4 bases; junction bases not matched to a gene: 6. Germline-derived CDR1 and CDR2 are ENHRY and SYGVKD. The CDR3 DNA reads TGTGCCATCAGTGAGAGGCTAGCGGGAGGCGGAGAGACCCAGTACTTC. It codes for CAISERLAGGGETQYF.

This clonotype was seen ten or more times. The chain uses TRBV20-1 and TRBJ2-7; D uncertain. The germline V gene has CDR1 DFQATT and CDR2 SNEGSKA (reference sequence). V gave up 3 bases and J gave up 0 bases, with 6 bases separating them. CDR3 length: 12 amino acids. The CDR3 spells CSASPSSYEQYF. CDR3 nucleotides: TGCAGTGCTAGTCCCTCCTCCTACGAGCAGTACTTC.

With respect to this clonotype: A clone one base away is much larger, so this may be a read error. The DNA of the CDR3 is TGTGCCAGCGGGTTCGGACAGGGCAAAGGAGGGACCCAGTACTTC. It yields the protein CASGFGQGKGGTQYF. This sequence joins TRBV12-3 or TRBV12-4 and TRBJ2-5, with 8 bases that match TRBD1. Germline trimming cut 8 bases from V and 7 bases from J; bases unmatched to any gene: 15. The CDR3 contains 15 residues.

This clonotype was recorded a few times. This CDR3 reads CASSVGQGLSYEQYF. As DNA, the CDR3 is TGTGCCAGCAGCGTCGGACAGGGACTCTCCTACGAGCAGTACTTC. V is TRBV9 and J is TRBJ2-7, with TRBD1 matching 8 bases. Losses at the gene ends were 2 bases for V and 0 bases for J; bases not matched to a gene: 4. The CDR3 length is 15 residues. Germline assignment: CDR1 SGDLS and CDR2 YYNGEE.

This clonotype was detected many times. J is TRBJ1-2 and V is TRBV29-1; TRBD1 agrees at 8 bases. CDR1 and CDR2 from the germline V gene are SQVTM and ANQGSEA. The CDR3 loop spans 16 amino acids. V shed 0 bases and J 4 bases; nucleotides not matched to a gene: 10. The CDR3 loop reads CSVEDWEGDRGYGYTF. The CDR3 DNA reads as TGCAGCGTTGAAGATTGGGAGGGCGACAGGGGCTATGGCTACACCTTC. The variable domain in full, with the rest retrieved from reference TRBV29-1 and TRBJ1-2, is SAVISQKPSRDICQRGTSLTIQCQVDSQVTMMFWYRQQPGQSLTLIATANQGSEATYESGFVIDKFPISRPNLTFSTLTVSNMSPEDSSIYLCSVEDWEGDRGYGYTFGSGTRLTVV.